Below are 3 T cell receptor beta chains sequenced from a single sample in a study of control samples from healthy donors and cancer patients. Assay: immunoSEQ multiplex PCR; the TCRdb copy retains only in-frame clones and omits some. This table has about 120,000 clones, about 88% appearing once. The material sequenced was blood. The receptors here all came from a woman aged 65 to 85 in good health.

The chain combines TRBV7-3 with TRBJ2-3, with D possibly being TRBD1 (6 bases). There are 15 residues in the CDR3. Germline V CDR1 and CDR2: SGHTA, FQGTGA. Between the trimmed V and J ends, which lost 4 bases and 4 bases, there was a span of 15 bases. The CDR3 spells CASSSTGSGADTQYF. In nucleotides, the CDR3 is TGTGCCAGCAGCTCAACAGGGAGTGGCGCAGATACGCAGTATTTT. The whole variable domain, remainder taken from reference TRBV7-3 and TRBJ2-3, is GAGVSQTPSNKVTEKGKYVELRCDPISGHTALYWYRQSLGQGPEFLIYFQGTGAADDSGLPNDRFFAVRPEGSVSTLKIQRTERGDSAVYLCASSSTGSGADTQYFGPGTRLTVL.

In its sample, this clone was seen once. The chain links TRBV18 to TRBJ2-5; D perhaps matches TRBD1 (6 bases). Trimming stripped 8 bases from V and 4 bases from J, with 23 bases between. Germline V gene data show CDR1 as KGHSH and CDR2 as LQKENI. This CDR3 region has 16 residues. CDR3 sequence reads: CASRQGQGRPLETQYF. CDR3 in DNA: TGTGCCAGCCGCCAGGGGCAGGGACGGCCGCTAGAGACCCAGTACTTC.

V gene TRBV10-3 combines with J gene TRBJ1-1, with D possibly TRBD1 on 5 matching bases. Germline CDR1 reads ENHRY; CDR2 reads SYGVKD. The CDR3 spans 13 residues. The V and J ends lost 6 bases and 6 bases respectively, with 14 bases between them. The DNA for the CDR3 is TGTGCCATCAGACGACAAGACAGAGCTGAAGCTTTCTTT. Its protein product is CAIRRQDRAEAFF.